The T cell receptor (beta chain) under discussion was sequenced for a study of cytotoxic CD8 clonotypes in ibrutinib-treated CLL. As for the study in general: Following treatment for a median roughly 12 months, range 6 to 36, response samples were then taken.

This CDR3 region has 15 residues. The V and J ends lost 4 bases and 5 bases respectively, with 14 bases between them. Germline CDR1 MNHEY, CDR2 SVGAGI. This clone was picked up a small number of times. Sequenced by immunoSEQ multiplex PCR; TCRdb stores in-frame clones only, minus some. The sample shows about 14,000 clones, around 61% of them seen only once. This material consisted of PBMCs, taken before ibrutinib treatment. The rearrangement joins TRBV6-5 to TRBJ1-4; maybe TRBD1 (6 bases). The clonotype was recovered from a human donor with chronic lymphocytic leukemia. The CDR3 spells CASSSGQPVNEKLFF. In DNA, the CDR3 is TGTGCCAGCAGTTCCGGACAGCCAGTAAATGAAAAACTGTTTTTT.